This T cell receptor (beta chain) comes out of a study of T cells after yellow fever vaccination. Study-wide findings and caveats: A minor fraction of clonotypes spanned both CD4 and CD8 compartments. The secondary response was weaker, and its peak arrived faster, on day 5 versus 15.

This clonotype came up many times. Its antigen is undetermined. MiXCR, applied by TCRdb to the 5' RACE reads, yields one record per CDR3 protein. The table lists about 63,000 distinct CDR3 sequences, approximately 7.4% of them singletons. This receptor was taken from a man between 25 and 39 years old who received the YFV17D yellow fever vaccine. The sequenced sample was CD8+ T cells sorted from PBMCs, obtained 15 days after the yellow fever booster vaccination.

The CDR3 spells CATSDRTSGSTGELFF. The CDR3 DNA reads TGTGCCACCAGTGATAGGACTAGCGGGTCCACCGGGGAGCTGTTTTTT. The chain employs TRBV24-1 and TRBJ2-2, with 11 bases fitting TRBD2. The germline V gene has CDR1 KGHDR and CDR2 SFDVKD. V was pared by 3 bases and J by 4 bases, with 3 bases of the junction left unmatched. This CDR3 region has 16 residues.